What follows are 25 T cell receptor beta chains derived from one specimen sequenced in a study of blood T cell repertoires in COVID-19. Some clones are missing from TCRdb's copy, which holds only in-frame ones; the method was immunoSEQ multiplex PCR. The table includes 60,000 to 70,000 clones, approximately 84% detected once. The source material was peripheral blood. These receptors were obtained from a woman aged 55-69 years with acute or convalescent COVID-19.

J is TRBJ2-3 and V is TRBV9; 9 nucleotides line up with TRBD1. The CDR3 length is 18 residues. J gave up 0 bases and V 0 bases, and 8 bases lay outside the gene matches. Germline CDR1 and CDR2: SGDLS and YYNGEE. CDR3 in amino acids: CASSVVGQGVFSTDTQYF. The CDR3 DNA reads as TGTGCCAGCAGCGTAGTGGGACAGGGAGTCTTCAGCACAGATACGCAGTATTTT.

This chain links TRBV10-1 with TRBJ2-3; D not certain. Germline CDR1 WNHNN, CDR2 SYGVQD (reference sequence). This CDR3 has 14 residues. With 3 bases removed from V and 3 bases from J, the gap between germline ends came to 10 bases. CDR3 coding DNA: TGCGCCAGCAGTGACATGCCCGGGACAGATACGCAGTATTTT. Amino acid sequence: CASSDMPGTDTQYF.

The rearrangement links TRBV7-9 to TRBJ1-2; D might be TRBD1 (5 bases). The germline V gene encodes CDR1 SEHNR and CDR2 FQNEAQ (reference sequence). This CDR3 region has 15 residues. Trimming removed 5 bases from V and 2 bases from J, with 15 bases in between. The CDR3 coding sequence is TGTGCCAGCAGCGGGGGGATTGATATCAACTATGGCTACACCTTC. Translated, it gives CASSGGIDINYGYTF.

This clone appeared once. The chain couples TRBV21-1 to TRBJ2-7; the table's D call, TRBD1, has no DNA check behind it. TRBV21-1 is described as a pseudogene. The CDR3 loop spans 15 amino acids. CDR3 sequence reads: CASSLSQGSGYEQYF. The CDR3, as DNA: TGTGCCAGCAGCCTGTCTCAGGGTTCAGGTTACGAGCAGTACTTC.

Here the CDR3 reads CASSYSGSAGKNIQYF. Here the CDR3 DNA reads TGTGCCAGCAGCTACTCGGGGAGCGCGGGCAAAAACATTCAGTACTTC. The chain joins TRBV9 to TRBJ2-4, with D perhaps matching TRBD2 (5 bases). The V end lost 4 bases, the J end lost 3 bases, and 17 bases lay between the germline ends. Germline CDR1 reads SGDLS; CDR2 reads YYNGEE. The CDR3 runs 16 residues.

In DNA form, the CDR3 reads TGTGCCAGCAGCCAAGAGGGCCAGGGGGGTACTCTGAGGAACACCATATATTTT. Translated: CASSQEGQGGTLRNTIYF. The chain links TRBV3-1 (or the pseudogene TRBV3-2) to TRBJ1-3, with 7 bases that match TRBD1. The germline CDR1 and CDR2 sequences are LGHDT and YNNKEL (reference sequence). This CDR3 is 18 amino acids long. Unmatched junction bases numbered 15, after V lost 0 bases and J lost 7 bases.

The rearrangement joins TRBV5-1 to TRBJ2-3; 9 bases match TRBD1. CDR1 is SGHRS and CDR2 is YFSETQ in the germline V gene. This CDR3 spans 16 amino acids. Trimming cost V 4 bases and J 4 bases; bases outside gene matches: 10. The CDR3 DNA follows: TGCGCCAGCAGCCCTGGACAGGGGATGTTCGCAGATACGCAGTATTTT. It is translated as CASSPGQGMFADTQYF.

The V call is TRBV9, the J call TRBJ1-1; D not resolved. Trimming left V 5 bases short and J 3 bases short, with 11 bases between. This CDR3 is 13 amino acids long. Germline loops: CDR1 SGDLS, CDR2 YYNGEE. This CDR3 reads CASREPGYTEAFF. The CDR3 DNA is TGTGCCAGCAGAGAACCAGGTTACACTGAAGCTTTCTTT.

For the CDR3, the DNA is TGTGCCAGCAGAACTAGCGGGGGGGCCGGGGAGCTGTTTTTT. Translated: CASRTSGGAGELFF. This sequence joins TRBV6-5 and TRBJ2-2, with 13 bases identical to TRBD2. In germline, CDR1 is MNHEY, CDR2 SVGAGI. J gave up 6 bases and V 6 bases, and 1 base lay outside the gene matches. The CDR3 is 14 residues long.

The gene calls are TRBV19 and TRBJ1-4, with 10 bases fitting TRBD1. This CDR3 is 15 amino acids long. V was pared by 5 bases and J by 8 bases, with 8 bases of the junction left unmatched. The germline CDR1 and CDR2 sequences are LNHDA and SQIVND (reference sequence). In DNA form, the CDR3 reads TGTGCCAGTAGTCCCGGGGACAGGGGAATCGAAAAACTGTTTTTT. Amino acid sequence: CASSPGDRGIEKLFF.

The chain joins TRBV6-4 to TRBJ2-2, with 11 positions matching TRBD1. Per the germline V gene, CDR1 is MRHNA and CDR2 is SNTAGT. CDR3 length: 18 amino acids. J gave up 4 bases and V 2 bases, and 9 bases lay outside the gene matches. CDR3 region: CASSDTSGTGGFTGELFF. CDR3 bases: TGTGCCAGCAGTGACACTTCCGGGACAGGGGGTTTCACCGGGGAGCTGTTTTTT.

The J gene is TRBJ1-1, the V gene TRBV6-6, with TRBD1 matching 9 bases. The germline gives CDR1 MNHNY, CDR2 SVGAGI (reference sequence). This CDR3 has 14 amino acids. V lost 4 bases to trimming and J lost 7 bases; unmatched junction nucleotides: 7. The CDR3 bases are TGTGCCAGCAGTTCCCAACAGGGGGCGGTTGAAGCTTTCTTT. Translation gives CASSSQQGAVEAFF.

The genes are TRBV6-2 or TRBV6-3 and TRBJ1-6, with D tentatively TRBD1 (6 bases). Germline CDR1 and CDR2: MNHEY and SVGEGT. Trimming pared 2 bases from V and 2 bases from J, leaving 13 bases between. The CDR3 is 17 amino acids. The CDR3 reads CASSYGAWGPYNSPLHF. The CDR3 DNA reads TGTGCCAGCAGTTACGGGGCCTGGGGGCCCTATAATTCACCCCTCCACTTT.

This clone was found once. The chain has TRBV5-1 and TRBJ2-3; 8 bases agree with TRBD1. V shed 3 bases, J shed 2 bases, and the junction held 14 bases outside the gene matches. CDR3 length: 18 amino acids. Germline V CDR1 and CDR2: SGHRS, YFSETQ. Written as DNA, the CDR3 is TGCGCCAGCAGCTCCATTTCAGGGGGCCTACCTCCCACAGATACGCAGTATTTT. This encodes CASSSISGGLPPTDTQYF.

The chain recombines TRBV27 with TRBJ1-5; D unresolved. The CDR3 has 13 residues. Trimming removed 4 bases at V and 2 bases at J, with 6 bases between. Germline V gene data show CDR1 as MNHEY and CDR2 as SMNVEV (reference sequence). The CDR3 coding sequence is TGTGCCAGCAGTTGGCAGGGCAATCAGCCCCAGCATTTT. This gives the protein CASSWQGNQPQHF.

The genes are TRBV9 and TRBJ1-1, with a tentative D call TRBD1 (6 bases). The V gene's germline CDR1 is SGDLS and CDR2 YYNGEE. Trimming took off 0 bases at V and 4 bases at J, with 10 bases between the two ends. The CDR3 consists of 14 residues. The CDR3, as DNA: TGTGCCAGCAGCGTAGAATTCAGGGGCACTGAAGCTTTCTTT. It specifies CASSVEFRGTEAFF.

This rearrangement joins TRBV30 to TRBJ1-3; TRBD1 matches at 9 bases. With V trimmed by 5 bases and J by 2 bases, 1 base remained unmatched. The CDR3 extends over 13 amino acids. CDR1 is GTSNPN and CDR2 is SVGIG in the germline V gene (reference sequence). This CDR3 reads CAWGTGPGNTIYF. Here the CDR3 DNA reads TGTGCCTGGGGGACAGGGCCTGGAAACACCATATATTTT.

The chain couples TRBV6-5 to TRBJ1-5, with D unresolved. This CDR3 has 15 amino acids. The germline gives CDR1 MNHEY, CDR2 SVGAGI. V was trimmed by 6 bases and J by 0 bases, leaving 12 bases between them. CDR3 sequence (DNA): TGTGCCAGCAGCCTCGAGGGCGCTAGCAATCAGCCCCAGCATTTT. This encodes CASSLEGASNQPQHF.

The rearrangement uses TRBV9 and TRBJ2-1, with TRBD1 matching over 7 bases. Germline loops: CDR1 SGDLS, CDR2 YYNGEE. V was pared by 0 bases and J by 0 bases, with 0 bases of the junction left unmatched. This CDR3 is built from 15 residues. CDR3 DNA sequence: TGTGCCAGCAGCGTAGGACAGGGCTCCTACAATGAGCAGTTCTTC. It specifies CASSVGQGSYNEQFF.

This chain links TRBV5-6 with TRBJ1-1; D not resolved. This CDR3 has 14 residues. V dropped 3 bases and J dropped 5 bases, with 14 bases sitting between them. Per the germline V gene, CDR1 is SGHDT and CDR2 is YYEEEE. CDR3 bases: TGTGCCAGCAGCTGGGGTGGGTCGGGGACTGAAGCTTTCTTT. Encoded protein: CASSWGGSGTEAFF.

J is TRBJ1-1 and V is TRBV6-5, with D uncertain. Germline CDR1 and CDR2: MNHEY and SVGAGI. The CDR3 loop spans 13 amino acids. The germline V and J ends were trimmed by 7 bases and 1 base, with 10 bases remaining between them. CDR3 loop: CASKEGRNTEAFF. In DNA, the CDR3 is TGTGCCAGCAAGGAGGGTAGGAACACTGAAGCTTTCTTT.

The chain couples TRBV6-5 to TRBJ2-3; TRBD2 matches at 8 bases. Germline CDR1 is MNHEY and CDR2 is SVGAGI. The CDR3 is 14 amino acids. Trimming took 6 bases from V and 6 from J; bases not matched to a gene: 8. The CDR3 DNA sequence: TGTGCCAGCAGCGATTGGCGGGGGGCCGATACGCAGTATTTT. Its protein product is CASSDWRGADTQYF.

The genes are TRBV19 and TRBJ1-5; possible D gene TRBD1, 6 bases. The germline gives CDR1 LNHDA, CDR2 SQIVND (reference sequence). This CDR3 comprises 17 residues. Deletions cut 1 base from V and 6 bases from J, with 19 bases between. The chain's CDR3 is CASSIAWTAQRSQPQHF. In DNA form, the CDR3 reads TGTGCCAGTAGTATAGCGTGGACAGCCCAAAGATCTCAGCCCCAGCATTTT.

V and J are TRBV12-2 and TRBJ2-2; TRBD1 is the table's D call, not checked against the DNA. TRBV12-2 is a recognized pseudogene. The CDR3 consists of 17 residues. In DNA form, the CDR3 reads TGTGCAAGTCGCCCCACAGGGAAAAGGTCGAACACCGGGGAGCTGTTTTTT. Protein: CASRPTGKRSNTGELFF.

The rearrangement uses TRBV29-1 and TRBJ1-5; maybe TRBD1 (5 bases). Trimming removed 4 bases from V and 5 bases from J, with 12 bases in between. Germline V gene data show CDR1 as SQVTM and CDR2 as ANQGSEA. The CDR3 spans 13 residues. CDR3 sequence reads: CSVVVQVDQPQHF. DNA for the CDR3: TGCAGCGTTGTGGTACAGGTCGATCAGCCCCAGCATTTT.